The 25 T cell receptor beta chains below all came from one sample that was sequenced in a study of cytomegalovirus exposure and HLA in healthy donors. Amplification used 60 Vbeta primers and 13 Jbeta primers. Sequenced by immunoSEQ multiplex PCR; TCRdb stores in-frame clones only, minus some. The table includes fewer than 120,000 clones, approximately 82% detected once. The sequenced sample consisted of PBMCs. All receptors derive from a man aged 25-45 years in good health and CMV-seropositive.

This clone has a single count. The chain has TRBV13 and TRBJ2-3; TRBD2 might be the D (6 bases). The germline CDR1 and CDR2 sequences are PRHDT and FYEKMQ (reference sequence). The CDR3 spans 14 residues. Between the trimmed V and J ends, which lost 0 bases and 5 bases, there was a span of 9 bases. CDR3 amino acids: CASSLGAGRDTQYF. The CDR3 region has the DNA TGTGCCAGCAGCTTAGGGGCGGGGAGAGATACGCAGTATTTT.

The chain is built from TRBV10-1 and TRBJ2-7, with D possibly being TRBD1 (6 bases). CDR1 is WNHNN, CDR2 SYGVQD, per germline (reference sequence). CDR3 length: 13 residues. Trimming removed 0 bases at V and 7 bases at J, with 10 bases between. The DNA of the CDR3 is TGCGCCAGCAGTGAGTCCCCGGGACAAGAGCAGTACTTC. Translating gives CASSESPGQEQYF.

V and J are TRBV14 and TRBJ2-5, with a weak D call TRBD2 (6 bases). This CDR3 has 13 amino acids. Germline loops: CDR1 SGHDN, CDR2 FVKESK. Trimming pared 4 bases from V and 9 bases from J, leaving 15 bases between. The CDR3 loop is CASSPGFPGAQYF. CDR3 sequence (DNA): TGTGCCAGCAGCCCGGGGTTTCCGGGGGCCCAGTACTTC. The variable domain in full, with the rest retrieved from reference TRBV14 and TRBJ2-5, is EAGVTQFPSHSVIEKGQTVTLRCDPISGHDNLYWYRRVMGKEIKFLLHFVKESKQDESGMPNNRFLAERTGGTYSTLKVQPAELEDSGVYFCASSPGFPGAQYFGPGTRLLVL.

J is TRBJ2-3 and V is TRBV4-1; 11 nucleotides align to TRBD2. Germline values: CDR1 MGHRA, CDR2 YSYEKL. The trim removed 4 bases at V and 2 bases at J, leaving 5 bases unmatched. The CDR3 totals 16 residues. The CDR3 region is CASSPRLAGNTDTQYF. Written as DNA, the CDR3 is TGCGCCAGCAGCCCCCGACTAGCGGGGAACACAGATACGCAGTATTTT.

The CDR3 nucleotides read TGTGCCAGCAGCAACAGGACAGGATTGGTTCGGAATGAGCAGTTCTTC. It translates to CASSNRTGLVRNEQFF. The rearrangement uses TRBV7-9 and TRBJ2-1; 7 positions agree with TRBD1. J was trimmed by 7 bases and V by 5 bases; bases with no gene match: 14. The CDR3 has 16 amino acids. Germline CDR1 and CDR2: SEHNR and FQNEAQ (reference sequence). The full variable domain, its missing parts supplied by reference TRBV7-9 and TRBJ2-1, is DTGVSQNPRHKITKRGQNVTFRCDPISEHNRLYWYRQTLGQGPEFLTYFQNEAQLEKSRLLSDRFSAERPKGSFSTLEIQRTEQGDSAMYLCASSNRTGLVRNEQFFGPGTRLTVL.

The rearrangement uses TRBV7-2 and TRBJ1-3; no clear D. Germline assignment: CDR1 SGHTA and CDR2 FQGNSA. The CDR3 spans 12 residues. V was cut by 5 bases and J by 4 bases, with 6 bases left in between. The DNA for the CDR3 is TGTGCCAGCAGCCCGAGGGGAAACACCATATATTTT. Protein: CASSPRGNTIYF.

The chain recombines TRBV13 with TRBJ2-5; 10 nucleotides align to TRBD1. The CDR3 totals 16 residues. CDR1 and CDR2 (germline): PRHDT, FYEKMQ (reference sequence). J gave up 5 bases and V 5 bases, and 11 bases lay outside the gene matches. The CDR3 reads CASSLRTGGFKETQYF. The CDR3 nucleotides read TGTGCCAGCAGCCTAAGGACAGGGGGGTTTAAGGAGACCCAGTACTTC.

This chain uses TRBV5-6 with TRBJ2-2, with a possible D match to TRBD1 (6 bases). The CDR3 loop spans 16 amino acids. Looked up from germline, CDR1 is SGHDT and CDR2 is YYEEEE. V lost 4 bases and J lost 3, with 16 bases in between. CDR3 region: CASSQKRGFDTGELFF. The CDR3 DNA follows: TGTGCCAGCAGCCAGAAGAGGGGGTTCGACACCGGGGAGCTGTTTTTT. Supplemented by reference TRBV5-6 and TRBJ2-2, the full variable domain reads DAGVTQSPTHLIKTRGQQVTLRCSPKSGHDTVSWYQQALGQGPQFIFQYYEEEERQRGNFPDRFSGHQFPNYSSELNVNALLLGDSALYLCASSQKRGFDTGELFFGEGSRLTVL.

The chain employs TRBV4-3 and TRBJ2-5; D remains unclear. The V and J ends lost 0 bases and 4 bases respectively, with 15 bases between them. CDR1 is LGHNA, CDR2 YSLEER, per germline. The CDR3 runs to 16 residues. Here the CDR3 DNA reads TGCGCCAGCAGCCAAGATGGTGCGGCCCCCCCAGAGACCCAGTACTTC. Translating it yields CASSQDGAAPPETQYF.

The chain employs TRBV5-4 and TRBJ1-2; 9 bases map to TRBD1. Germline values: CDR1 SGHNT, CDR2 YYREEE (reference sequence). V lost 4 bases, J lost 2 bases, and 3 bases stayed unmatched. This CDR3 is 14 amino acids long. CDR3 loop: CASSPGTGNYGYTF. In nucleotides, the CDR3 is TGTGCCAGCAGCCCAGGGACAGGGAACTATGGCTACACCTTC.

CDR3 protein: CASSTQGAQGYTF. The CDR3 DNA follows: TGTGCCAGCAGCACCCAGGGGGCGCAGGGCTACACCTTC. This chain joins TRBV13 and TRBJ1-2; 8 bases are shared with TRBD1. The CDR3 runs 13 residues. From germline, CDR1 is PRHDT and CDR2 FYEKMQ (reference sequence). The junction had 7 bases not matched to a gene; V was cut back by 5 bases and J by 8 bases.

The V gene is TRBV6-5, the J gene TRBJ1-6; weak D call: TRBD1 (6 bases). This CDR3 comprises 15 residues. Trimming took off 0 bases at V and 7 bases at J, with 10 bases between the two ends. Germline loops: CDR1 MNHEY, CDR2 SVGAGI. The CDR3: CASSYSIQGNSPLHF. CDR3 DNA: TGTGCCAGCAGTTACTCGATCCAGGGGAATTCACCCCTCCACTTT.

The rearrangement uses TRBV20-1 and TRBJ2-1, with TRBD1 matching over 12 bases. CDR1 is DFQATT and CDR2 is SNEGSKA in the germline V gene (reference sequence). CDR3 length: 11 amino acids. The CDR3 DNA reads as TGCAGGGGACAGGGGGCTTACGAGCAGTTCTTC. Its translation is CRGQGAYEQFF.

The V call is TRBV6-5, the J call TRBJ1-5, with TRBD1 identical over 9 bases. The CDR3 length is 13 residues. The germline V gene encodes CDR1 MNHEY and CDR2 SVGAGI. Trimming removed 5 bases from V and 6 bases from J; junction bases left unmatched: 2. In DNA, the CDR3 is TGTGCCAGCAGTCAGGACAGGGGTCAGCCCCAGCATTTT. Encoded protein: CASSQDRGQPQHF.

V gene TRBV9 combines with J gene TRBJ2-5; D may be TRBD2 (6 bases). V was clipped by 3 bases and J by 3 bases, with 18 bases between them. The CDR3 is 16 residues long. Germline loops: CDR1 SGDLS, CDR2 YYNGEE. The CDR3 loop is CASSANPGGSKETQYF. DNA of the CDR3: TGTGCCAGCAGCGCCAACCCCGGGGGATCTAAAGAGACCCAGTACTTC.

V gene TRBV5-4 combines with J gene TRBJ2-4; possible D gene TRBD2, 5 bases. Germline-derived CDR1 and CDR2 are SGHNT and YYREEE (reference sequence). The V end was cut by 0 bases, the J end by 3 bases, with 16 bases between. The CDR3 is made up of 17 amino acids. The CDR3 sequence: CASSLAVYTDYKNIQYF. CDR3 sequence (DNA): TGTGCCAGCAGCTTGGCGGTCTACACTGACTACAAAAACATTCAGTACTTC.

The rearrangement uses TRBV4-2 and TRBJ2-1; D possibly corresponds to TRBD2 (6 bases). V gave up 0 bases and J gave up 1 base, with 10 bases separating them. The CDR3 contains 16 residues. Germline loops: CDR1 LGHNA, CDR2 YNFKEQ. CDR3 in amino acids: CASSQEATSSYNEQFF. The CDR3, as DNA: TGTGCCAGCAGCCAAGAGGCGACTAGTTCCTACAATGAGCAGTTCTTC.

This clone occurred once. The chain recombines TRBV13 with TRBJ1-4; D possibly corresponds to TRBD1 (5 bases). V was trimmed by 3 bases and J by 8 bases, leaving 22 bases between them. Germline values: CDR1 PRHDT, CDR2 FYEKMQ (reference sequence). The CDR3 is made up of 17 amino acids. CDR3 region: CASSFSGRDYRGEKLFF. The CDR3 region has the DNA TGTGCCAGCAGCTTTTCGGGGCGGGATTATCGAGGGGAAAAACTGTTTTTT.

The genes are TRBV28 and TRBJ1-5; 9 nucleotides match TRBD1. Germline CDR1 and CDR2: MDHEN and SYDVKM. Unmatched junction bases numbered 9, after V lost 6 bases and J lost 6 bases. This CDR3 contains 15 residues. The DNA of the CDR3 is TGTGCCAGCAGCCCGGGACAGGGTTTCACTCAGCCCCAGCATTTT. Its protein product is CASSPGQGFTQPQHF.

This clone showed up just a few times. The rearrangement links TRBV6-1 to TRBJ2-5; TRBD1 matches at 9 bases. Germline trimming cut 6 bases from V and 4 bases from J; bases unmatched to any gene: 3. CDR3 length: 13 residues. The germline CDR1 and CDR2 sequences are MNHNS and SASEGT. The CDR3 nucleotides are TGTGCCAGCAGGGGACAGGGAGGAGAGACCCAGTACTTC. The encoded protein is CASRGQGGETQYF.

This chain uses TRBV7-9 with TRBJ2-1; 16 positions match TRBD2. J lost 9 bases, V lost 5 bases, and 4 bases had no gene match. The CDR3 length is 15 residues. The germline V gene has CDR1 SEHNR and CDR2 FQNEAQ (reference sequence). CDR3 bases: TGTGCCAGCAGCCCGGGGACTAGCGGGGGGGTTGAGCAGTTCTTC. It encodes CASSPGTSGGVEQFF.

This clone has more than one count but fewer than ten. This chain links TRBV27 with TRBJ1-1; tentatively, D is TRBD1 (5 bases). Germline V gene sequence: CDR1 MNHEY, CDR2 SMNVEV (reference sequence). This CDR3 has 13 amino acids. The V end lost 4 bases, the J end lost 5 bases, and 11 bases lay between the germline ends. The CDR3 DNA follows: TGTGCCAGCAGTTACGGCGGGGGAACTGAAGCTTTCTTT. It translates to CASSYGGGTEAFF.

The chain joins TRBV27 to TRBJ2-3; 9 nucleotides match TRBD2. CDR1 is MNHEY and CDR2 is SMNVEV in the germline V gene (reference sequence). Unmatched junction bases numbered 10, after V lost 2 bases and J lost 1 base. The length of the CDR3 is 18 residues. The chain's CDR3 is CASSLRGLAGIRTDTQYF. The DNA for the CDR3 is TGTGCCAGCAGTTTAAGGGGGCTAGCGGGGATCCGCACAGATACGCAGTATTTT.

This clone was seen once. The chain links TRBV5-6 to TRBJ2-1, with 9 nucleotides matching TRBD1. CDR3 size: 14 residues. CDR1 is SGHDT, CDR2 YYEEEE, per germline. V lost 5 bases to trimming and J lost 3 bases; unmatched junction nucleotides: 3. CDR3 amino acids: CASSRDRVYNEQFF. The CDR3 DNA sequence: TGTGCCAGCAGTAGGGACAGGGTCTACAATGAGCAGTTCTTC. The complete variable domain, with remaining parts taken from reference TRBV5-6 and TRBJ2-1, reads DAGVTQSPTHLIKTRGQQVTLRCSPKSGHDTVSWYQQALGQGPQFIFQYYEEEERQRGNFPDRFSGHQFPNYSSELNVNALLLGDSALYLCASSRDRVYNEQFFGPGTRLTVL.

The chain joins TRBV30 to TRBJ1-2; no firm D call. Trimming shortened V by 2 bases and J by 1 base, and 5 bases separated the two germline ends. Germline CDR1 and CDR2: GTSNPN and SVGIG (reference sequence). The CDR3 extends over 12 amino acids. Here the CDR3 reads CAWSPSNYGYTF. The CDR3 DNA follows: TGTGCCTGGAGTCCCAGTAACTATGGCTACACCTTC.